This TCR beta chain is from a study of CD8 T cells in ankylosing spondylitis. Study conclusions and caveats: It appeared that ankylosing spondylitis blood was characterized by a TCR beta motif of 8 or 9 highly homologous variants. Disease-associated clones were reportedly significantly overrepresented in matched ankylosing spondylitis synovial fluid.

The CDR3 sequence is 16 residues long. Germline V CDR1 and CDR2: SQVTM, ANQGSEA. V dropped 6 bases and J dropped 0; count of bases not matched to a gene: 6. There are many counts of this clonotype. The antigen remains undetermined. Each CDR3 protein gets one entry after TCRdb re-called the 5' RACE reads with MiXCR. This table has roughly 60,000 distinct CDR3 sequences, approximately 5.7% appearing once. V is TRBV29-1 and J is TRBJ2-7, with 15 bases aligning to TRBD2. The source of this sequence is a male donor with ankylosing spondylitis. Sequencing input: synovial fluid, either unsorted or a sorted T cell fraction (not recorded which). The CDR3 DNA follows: TGCAGCGTCTCGGGACTAGCGGGAGGCAGCTCCTACGAGCAGTACTTC. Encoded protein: CSVSGLAGGSSYEQYF.